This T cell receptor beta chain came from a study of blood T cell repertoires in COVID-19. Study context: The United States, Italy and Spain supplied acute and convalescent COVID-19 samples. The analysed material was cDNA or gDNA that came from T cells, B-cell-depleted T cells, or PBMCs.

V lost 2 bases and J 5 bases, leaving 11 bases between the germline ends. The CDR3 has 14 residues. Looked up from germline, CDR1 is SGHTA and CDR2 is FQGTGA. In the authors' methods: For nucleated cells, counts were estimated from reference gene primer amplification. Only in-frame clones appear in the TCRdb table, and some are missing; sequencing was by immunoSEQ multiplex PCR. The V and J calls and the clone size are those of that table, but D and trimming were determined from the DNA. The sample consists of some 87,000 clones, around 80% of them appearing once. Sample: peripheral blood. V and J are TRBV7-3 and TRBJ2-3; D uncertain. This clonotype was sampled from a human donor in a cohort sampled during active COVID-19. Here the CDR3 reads CASSLGPGVDTQYF. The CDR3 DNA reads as TGTGCCAGCAGCTTAGGGCCCGGCGTAGATACGCAGTATTTT.